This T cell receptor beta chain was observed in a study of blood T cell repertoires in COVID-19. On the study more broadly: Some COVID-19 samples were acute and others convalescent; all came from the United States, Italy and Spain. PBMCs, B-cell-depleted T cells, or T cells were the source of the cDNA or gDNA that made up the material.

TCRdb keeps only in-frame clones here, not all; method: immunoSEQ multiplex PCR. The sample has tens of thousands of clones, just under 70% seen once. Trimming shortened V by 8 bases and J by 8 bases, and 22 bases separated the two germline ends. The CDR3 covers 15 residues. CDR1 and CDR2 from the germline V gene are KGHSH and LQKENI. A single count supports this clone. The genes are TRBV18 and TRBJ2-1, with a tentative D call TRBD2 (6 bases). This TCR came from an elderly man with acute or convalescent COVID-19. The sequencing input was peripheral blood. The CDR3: CASQGRGVNVDEQFF. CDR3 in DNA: TGTGCCAGCCAAGGGCGGGGAGTGAATGTAGATGAGCAGTTCTTC.